These 27 T cell receptor beta chains were all obtained from the same sample, sequenced in a study of T cell changes during pregnancy in multiple sclerosis. Sequenced by immunoSEQ multiplex PCR; TCRdb stores in-frame clones only, minus some. The sample shows some 69,000 clones, roughly 92% of them seen only once. Specimen: peripheral blood, collected in the second trimester of pregnancy. All receptors derive from a female donor in good health, enrolled as a control in a pregnancy study.

V and J are TRBV7-9 and TRBJ1-6; D is unresolved. CDR1 is SEHNR, CDR2 FQNEAQ, per germline (reference sequence). The V end lost 5 bases, the J end lost 8 bases, and 13 bases lay between the germline ends. The CDR3 has 14 amino acids. The CDR3 nucleotides read TGTGCCAGCAGCGCTTCCGACGGGTATTCACCCCTCCACTTT. Encoded protein: CASSASDGYSPLHF.

This rearrangement joins TRBV2 to TRBJ1-2; TRBD1 agrees at 7 bases. The germline V gene has CDR1 SNHLY and CDR2 FYNNEI. V shed 3 bases and J 7 bases; nucleotides not matched to a gene: 8. This CDR3 spans 14 amino acids. CDR3 DNA: TGTGCCAGCAGTGAGCGACAGGGCGGTGGTGGCTACACCTTC. Residues: CASSERQGGGGYTF.

This clone was seen just once. The chain links TRBV5-6 to TRBJ2-7; 9 bases map to TRBD1. After removal of 0 bases from V and 4 bases from J, the junction contained 8 bases not matched to a gene. The CDR3 contains 16 residues. The V gene's germline CDR1 is SGHDT and CDR2 YYEEEE. CDR3 sequence reads: CASSLARTGVGYEQYF. CDR3 coding DNA: TGTGCCAGCAGCTTGGCTAGGACAGGGGTGGGTTACGAGCAGTACTTC.

The chain carries TRBV7-8 and TRBJ2-6, with D unclear. The CDR3 extends over 15 amino acids. Per germline, CDR1 SGHVS and CDR2 FQNEAQ. Trimming stripped 2 bases from V and 2 bases from J, with 7 bases between. Here the CDR3 reads CASSLQGAGANVLTF. The CDR3 nucleotides read TGTGCCAGCAGCTTACAAGGAGCTGGGGCCAACGTCCTGACTTTC.

The V gene is TRBV6-5, the J gene TRBJ2-1; D is undetermined. The ends were cut back, 5 bases at V and 6 bases at J, with 8 bases in the middle. The germline V gene encodes CDR1 MNHEY and CDR2 SVGAGI. CDR3 size: 12 residues. The CDR3 DNA follows: TGTGCCAGCAGTCGTCCCTCCAATGAGCAGTTCTTC. Translating gives CASSRPSNEQFF.

The chain links TRBV7-9 to TRBJ2-5; D not certain. CDR1 and CDR2 from the germline V gene are SEHNR and FQNEAQ (reference sequence). V was pared by 2 bases and J by 2 bases, with 15 bases between. The CDR3 is 16 residues long. The DNA of the CDR3 is TGTGCCAGCAGCTTATTGCGGCCCGGATCTCAAGAGACCCAGTACTTC. This gives the protein CASSLLRPGSQETQYF.

A few counts support this clone. The chain combines TRBV18 with TRBJ2-5; TRBD2 aligns across 11 bases. There are 22 residues in the CDR3. V was pared by 3 bases and J by 5 bases, with 26 bases of the junction left unmatched. CDR1 KGHSH and CDR2 LQKENI come from the germline V gene. The CDR3, as DNA: TGTGCCAGCTCACCGGGGGACAGACCACTACCTTCGACTAGCGGGGACGGGGAGACCCAGTACTTC. It is translated as CASSPGDRPLPSTSGDGETQYF.

The rearrangement uses TRBV9 and TRBJ1-4; D perhaps matches TRBD1 (5 bases). Deletions cut 3 bases from V and 2 bases from J, with 5 bases between. CDR1 and CDR2 from the germline V gene are SGDLS and YYNGEE. CDR3 length: 13 residues. In DNA form, the CDR3 reads TGTGCCAGCAGCGAGGGGACTAATGAAAAACTGTTTTTT. Translation gives CASSEGTNEKLFF.

The rearrangement uses TRBV6-5 and TRBJ2-3, with D maybe TRBD2 (6 bases). The germline gives CDR1 MNHEY, CDR2 SVGAGI. This CDR3 is built from 15 residues. V was clipped by 6 bases and J by 7 bases, with 20 bases between them. The chain's CDR3 is CASRTSLLLGNTQYF. As DNA, the CDR3 is TGTGCCAGCAGGACTAGTCTATTACTAGGTAATACGCAGTATTTT.

This clone was found once. The genes are TRBV28 and TRBJ1-2, with D maybe TRBD1 (6 bases). The germline V and J ends were trimmed by 8 bases and 2 bases, with 12 bases remaining between them. This CDR3 spans 13 amino acids. Germline V gene data show CDR1 as MDHEN and CDR2 as SYDVKM. CDR3 loop: CASATTGNYGYTF. The CDR3 DNA is TGTGCCAGCGCGACCACAGGGAACTATGGCTACACCTTC.

The chain uses TRBV7-9 and TRBJ1-1; no firm D call. The CDR3 loop spans 13 amino acids. The germline V gene encodes CDR1 SEHNR and CDR2 FQNEAQ (reference sequence). V shed 6 bases and J shed 1 base, with 9 bases lying between them. Here the CDR3 reads CASRGVTNTEAFF. The DNA of the CDR3 is TGTGCCAGCAGAGGAGTGACGAACACTGAAGCTTTCTTT.

A remark on this clone: One junction end disagrees with the germline gene, perhaps due to a read error. J is TRBJ1-5 and V is TRBV7-7; D remains unclear. This CDR3 has 15 residues. Germline-derived CDR1 and CDR2 are SSHAT and FNYEAQ (reference sequence). This chain's CDR3 is CASSLMPENNQPQHF. The CDR3, as DNA: TGTGCTAGCAGCCTTATGCCGGAGAACAATCAGCCCCAGCATTTT.

The table lists this clone with a count of one. The chain uses TRBV7-9 and TRBJ2-7; possible D gene TRBD1, 6 bases. V was trimmed by 5 bases and J by 1 base, leaving 18 bases between them. This CDR3 has 16 residues. Germline assignment: CDR1 SEHNR and CDR2 FQNEAQ (reference sequence). Here the CDR3 DNA reads TGTGCCAGCAGCCTGACTACCGGGACACGTTCCTACGAGCAGTACTTC. Translating gives CASSLTTGTRSYEQYF.

V and J are TRBV7-6 and TRBJ2-5; no definite D call. Looked up from germline, CDR1 is SGHVS and CDR2 is FNYEAQ. This CDR3 region has 12 residues. The V gene lost 1 base and the J gene lost 4 bases, with 4 bases spanning the gap. CDR3 DNA sequence: TGTGCCAGCAGCTTAGTCGGAGAGACCCAGTACTTC. It is translated as CASSLVGETQYF.

The V gene is TRBV6-1, the J gene TRBJ1-2, with 8 bases lining up with TRBD1. The trim removed 4 bases at V and 0 bases at J, leaving 10 bases unmatched. The CDR3 loop spans 17 amino acids. The germline CDR1 and CDR2 sequences are MNHNS and SASEGT. The chain's CDR3 is CASSGGRQGKANYGYTF. As DNA, the CDR3 is TGTGCCAGCAGTGGGGGCCGACAGGGGAAAGCTAACTATGGCTACACCTTC.

The J gene is TRBJ1-5, the V gene TRBV9; 7 bases agree with TRBD1. V lost 4 bases and J lost 0; bases outside the gene matches: 4. Looked up from germline, CDR1 is SGDLS and CDR2 is YYNGEE. The CDR3 covers 15 residues. CDR3 coding DNA: TGTGCCAGCAGCAGACAGGGCCGTAGCAATCAGCCCCAGCATTTT. Translated: CASSRQGRSNQPQHF.

The V call is TRBV27, the J call TRBJ2-3; TRBD1 agrees at 9 bases. CDR1 MNHEY and CDR2 SMNVEV come from the germline V gene (reference sequence). The CDR3 consists of 14 residues. CDR3 residues: CARDRENPPDTQYF. DNA for the CDR3: TGTGCGCGGGACAGGGAGAACCCGCCAGATACGCAGTATTTT.

The table lists this clone with a count of one. The rearrangement uses TRBV5-6 and TRBJ2-7, with a weak D call TRBD2 (6 bases). Germline CDR1 SGHDT, CDR2 YYEEEE. The germline V and J ends were trimmed by 5 bases and 5 bases, with 8 bases remaining between them. This CDR3 spans 11 amino acids. The CDR3 sequence: CASRGGHEQYF. CDR3 in DNA: TGTGCCAGCAGGGGGGGACACGAGCAGTACTTC.

This clone was detected once. The V gene is TRBV19, the J gene TRBJ2-5; no clear D gene. V lost 5 bases, J lost 7 bases, and 14 bases lay in between. Germline CDR1 reads LNHDA; CDR2 reads SQIVND (reference sequence). This CDR3 comprises 13 residues. CDR3 loop: CASSEDLEATQYF. CDR3 in DNA: TGTGCCAGTAGTGAAGACTTGGAAGCGACCCAGTACTTC.

This chain joins TRBV30 and TRBJ1-3; possible D gene TRBD1, 5 bases. CDR1 and CDR2 (germline): GTSNPN, SVGIG (reference sequence). V was shortened by 5 bases and J by 3 bases, with 11 bases between the two germline ends. The CDR3 extends over 13 amino acids. CDR3 protein: CAWSGLLGNTIYF. DNA of the CDR3: TGTGCCTGGTCGGGACTCCTTGGAAACACCATATATTTT.

The chain recombines TRBV7-2 with TRBJ1-6, with D possibly TRBD1 on 5 matching bases. This CDR3 spans 17 amino acids. Trimming cost V 5 bases and J 9 bases, with 23 bases left between them. CDR1 is SGHTA, CDR2 FQGNSA, per germline. The CDR3 region is CASSRPGGGSLSSPLHF. The CDR3 bases are TGTGCCAGCAGCCGCCCTGGGGGGGGAAGTTTAAGTTCACCCCTCCACTTT.

The rearrangement uses TRBV2 and TRBJ2-1; D gene uncertain. CDR1 and CDR2 from the germline V gene are SNHLY and FYNNEI. The CDR3 length is 16 residues. With 6 bases removed from V and 4 bases from J, the gap between germline ends came to 19 bases. CDR3 protein: CASSAAGSWAYNEQFF. DNA of the CDR3: TGTGCCAGCAGCGCCGCAGGTTCCTGGGCGTACAATGAGCAGTTCTTC.

V is TRBV7-8 and J is TRBJ2-2; D unresolved. The CDR3 has 18 amino acids. Germline CDR1 is SGHVS and CDR2 is FQNEAQ. Deletions cut 0 bases from V and 0 bases from J, with 14 bases between. The CDR3: CASSLAPAAYPNTGELFF. CDR3 DNA sequence: TGTGCCAGCAGCTTAGCCCCTGCGGCCTACCCGAACACCGGGGAGCTGTTTTTT.

The genes are TRBV9 and TRBJ2-3; the match to TRBD2 covers 12 bases. This CDR3 comprises 16 residues. Germline loops: CDR1 SGDLS, CDR2 YYNGEE. V dropped 4 bases and J dropped 6; count of bases not matched to a gene: 9. The DNA for the CDR3 is TGTGCCAGCAGCCCCGGGACTAGCGGGCCTTGGGATACGCAGTATTTT. It translates to CASSPGTSGPWDTQYF. The whole variable domain, remainder taken from reference TRBV9 and TRBJ2-3, is DSGVTQTPKHLITATGQRVTLRCSPRSGDLSVYWYQQSLDQGLQFLIQYYNGEERAKGNILERFSAQQFPDLHSELNLSSLELGDSALYFCASSPGTSGPWDTQYFGPGTRLTVL.

A single count supports this clone. The chain carries TRBV6-6 and TRBJ1-4; possible D gene TRBD1, 5 bases. Germline CDR1 reads MNHNY; CDR2 reads SVGAGI (reference sequence). Deletions cut 6 bases from V and 3 bases from J, with 14 bases between. The CDR3 sequence is 15 residues long. The CDR3 nucleotides read TGTGCCAGCAGATCTGACAGCGACGCTAATGAAAAACTGTTTTTT. Translation gives CASRSDSDANEKLFF.

This chain connects TRBV6-5 to TRBJ1-2; D remains unclear. Trimming cost V 2 bases and J 3 bases, with 13 bases left between them. Germline V CDR1 and CDR2: MNHEY, SVGAGI. This CDR3 contains 15 residues. CDR3 DNA: TGTGCCAGCAGTTACGCCTCGAAGCAAGACTATGGCTACACCTTC. This encodes CASSYASKQDYGYTF.

The rearrangement links TRBV27 to TRBJ2-5, with 7 nucleotides matching TRBD2. The germline V gene has CDR1 MNHEY and CDR2 SMNVEV (reference sequence). V was clipped by 0 bases and J by 2 bases; unmatched bases: 3. The CDR3 has 15 amino acids. In nucleotides, the CDR3 is TGTGCCAGCAGTTTATCGATCGGGGGGCAAGAGACCCAGTACTTC. Its protein is CASSLSIGGQETQYF.